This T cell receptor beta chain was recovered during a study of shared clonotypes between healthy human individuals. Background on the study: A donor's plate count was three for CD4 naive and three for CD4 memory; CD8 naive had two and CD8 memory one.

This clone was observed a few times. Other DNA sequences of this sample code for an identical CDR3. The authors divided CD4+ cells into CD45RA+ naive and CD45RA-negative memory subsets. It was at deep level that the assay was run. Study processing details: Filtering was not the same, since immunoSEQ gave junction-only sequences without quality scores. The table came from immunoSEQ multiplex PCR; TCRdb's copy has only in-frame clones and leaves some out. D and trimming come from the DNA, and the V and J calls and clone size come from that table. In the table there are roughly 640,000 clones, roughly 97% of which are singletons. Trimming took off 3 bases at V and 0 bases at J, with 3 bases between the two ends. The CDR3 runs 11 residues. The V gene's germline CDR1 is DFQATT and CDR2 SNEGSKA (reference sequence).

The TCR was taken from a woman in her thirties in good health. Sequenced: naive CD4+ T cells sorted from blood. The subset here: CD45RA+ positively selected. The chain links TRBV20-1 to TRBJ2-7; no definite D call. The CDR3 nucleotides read TGCAGTGCTAGGATCTCCTACGAGCAGTACTTC. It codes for CSARISYEQYF.